This section outlines one T cell receptor beta chain sequence together with its context. There is no known antigen for this receptor. Qualities for individual bases were not recorded, and no much larger clone is one base off. The CDR1 and CDR2 encoded by the germline V gene (reference sequence) are MNHEY and SMNVEV. There are 12 amino acids in the CDR3, from cysteine to phenylalanine inclusive. The CDR3 DNA has 36 bases and is translated from base 1. Trimming costs V 2 bases and J 6 bases, and their ends lie 8 bases apart. The sample originates from a study of radiotherapy plus CTLA-4 blockade in lung cancer (dated by TCRdb to 2017 to 2018). In the study overall: Among the enrolled patients, roughly 19% had an objective response, and around 31% reached disease control. General study outcomes and caveats: After treatment with radiotherapy and ipilimumab, TCR clones that originated in tumors expanded in peripheral blood. Early dynamic changes in blood T cell clones, together with increased serum interferon-beta after radiation, were reported as the strongest predictors of response.

The study tested focal radiation therapy combined with CTLA-4 blockade (ipilimumab) in patients with chemo-refractory metastatic non-small-cell lung cancer. Receptor libraries were prepared by the immunoSEQ multiplex PCR assay. The immuneACCESS repertoire file appears here via TCRdb, limited to in-frame rearrangements. These files lack a portion of the clones; in checked studies, under half of the deficit traces to unresolved V genes, and the cause of the others is not known. This sample gives about 25,000 clones in total; 65% to 85% of them show up just once. Approximately 3.6% of the sample is held by the ten biggest clonotypes.

The V and J genes are TRBV27 and TRBJ2-7; the D gene remains uncertain. The clonotype was recovered from a human donor with non-small cell lung cancer who had stable disease on radiotherapy plus ipilimumab. Sequenced here: peripheral blood, sampled from a patient treated with radiotherapy plus ipilimumab. CDR3 sequence: CASSLGPGEQYF. Read as DNA, the sequence is TGTGCCAGCAGTTTAGGCCCGGGCGAGCAGTACTTC.